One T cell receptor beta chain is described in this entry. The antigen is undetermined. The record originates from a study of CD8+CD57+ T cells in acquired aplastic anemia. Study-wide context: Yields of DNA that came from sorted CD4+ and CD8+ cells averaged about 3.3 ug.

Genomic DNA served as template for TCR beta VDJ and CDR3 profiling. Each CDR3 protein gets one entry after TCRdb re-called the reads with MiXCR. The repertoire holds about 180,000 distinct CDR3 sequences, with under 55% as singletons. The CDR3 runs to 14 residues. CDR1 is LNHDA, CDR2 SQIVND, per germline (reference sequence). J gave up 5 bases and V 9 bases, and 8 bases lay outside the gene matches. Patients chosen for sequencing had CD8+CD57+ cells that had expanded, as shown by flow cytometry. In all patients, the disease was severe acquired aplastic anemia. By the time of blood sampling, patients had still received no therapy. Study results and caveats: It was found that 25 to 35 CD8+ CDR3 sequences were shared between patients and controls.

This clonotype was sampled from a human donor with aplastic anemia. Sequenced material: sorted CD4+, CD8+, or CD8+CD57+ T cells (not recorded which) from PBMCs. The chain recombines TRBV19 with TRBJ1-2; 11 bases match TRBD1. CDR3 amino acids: CASGQGAPGYGYTF. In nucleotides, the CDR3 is TGTGCCAGCGGACAGGGGGCGCCGGGTTATGGCTACACCTTC.